In this sample, the clone carrying this T cell receptor (beta chain) turned up a few times. Its antigen is still unknown. 60 Vbeta and 13 Jbeta primers were used in PCR. TCRdb's copy holds only in-frame clones and misses some; the assay was immunoSEQ multiplex PCR. Of just under 95,000 clones listed, over 70% are singletons. Deletions cut 5 bases from V and 7 bases from J, with 17 bases between. CDR1 is MNHEY, CDR2 SVGAGI, per germline. The CDR3 runs to 14 residues. This entry comes from a study of cytomegalovirus exposure and HLA in healthy donors. General study points: Per published accounts, TCR beta sequences correctly predicted the HLA-A and HLA-B alleles of most subjects. Compared with the roughly 700-donor mean, an Asian-associated ancestry cluster reportedly had fewer N-insertions, according to a later analysis. Donors were assumed by presence/absence analyses to have roughly uniform sequencing depth. It emerged from a later analysis that several of the most significant clusters appeared to be linked to common viral pathogens.

The gene calls are TRBV6-5 and TRBJ1-2; D perhaps matches TRBD1 (6 bases). The receptor was isolated from a girl under 10 years old in good health and CMV-seropositive. The material sequenced was PBMCs. The CDR3 region has the DNA TGTGCCAGCAGTAGGACCGGGACAACCGCTGGCTACACCTTC. It encodes CASSRTGTTAGYTF.